This T cell receptor beta chain was identified in a study of molecular identifiers for immune sequencing clone quantification. Notes on the study in general: In CMV-specific effectors, clones above 20 copies held over 97% of molecules; naive, under 1%.

It was with previously described methods and listed TCR primers that bulk TCR libraries were made. Each CDR3 protein gets one entry after TCRdb re-called the PCR reads with MiXCR. Of 20,000 to 30,000 distinct CDR3 sequences detected, roughly a sixth appear once; the ten largest clones hold 0.99%. Many counts were recorded for this clonotype. Its target is not known. Germline assignment: CDR1 SGHAT and CDR2 FQDESV (reference sequence). This CDR3 spans 15 amino acids. Germline trimming cut 5 bases from V and 6 bases from J; bases unmatched to any gene: 9. The chain is built from TRBV11-1 and TRBJ2-7; 11 bases fit TRBD1. This clonotype was obtained from a human donor in good health. Some libraries in this study had Jurkat cell RNA spiked in. The specimen was naive CD8+ T cells from blood, with Jurkat cell RNA spiked in. Stated subset: FACS-sorted CD8+CD4-CCR7+CD45RA+ naive T cells. CDR3 bases: TGTGCCAGCAGCCCCCGGGACAGGGGGTTGGCCGAGCAGTACTTC. It specifies CASSPRDRGLAEQYF.